These 24 T cell receptor beta chains were sequenced from one sample in a study of cytomegalovirus exposure and HLA in healthy donors. Sequencing used immunoSEQ multiplex PCR; TCRdb keeps in-frame clones, though not all of them. This table holds 150,000 to 200,000 clones, about 89% found once. Sequences were obtained from PBMCs. The receptor source for this set is a young woman in good health and CMV-seropositive.

This chain uses TRBV6-1 with TRBJ1-1; 10 bases map to TRBD1. J was trimmed by 11 bases and V by 8 bases; bases with no gene match: 11. Germline assignment: CDR1 MNHNS and CDR2 SASEGT. This CDR3 region has 13 residues. The CDR3 DNA reads TGTGCCAGCGGGGATAGACAGGGGGCTGGGGCTTTCTTT. This codes for CASGDRQGAGAFF.

V usage is TRBV28 and J usage is TRBJ2-7; 7 bases match TRBD2. Germline lookup yields CDR1 MDHEN and CDR2 SYDVKM. The V segment lost 4 bases and the J segment 0 bases; nucleotides outside the gene matches: 6. CDR3 size: 15 residues. The CDR3 sequence: CASSSPAGISYEQYF. The CDR3 DNA is TGTGCCAGCAGTTCACCAGCGGGGATCTCCTACGAGCAGTACTTC.

The chain joins TRBV9 to TRBJ2-7, with D maybe TRBD2 (6 bases). The germline V and J ends were trimmed by 3 bases and 5 bases, with 21 bases remaining between them. This CDR3 spans 16 amino acids. Germline assignment: CDR1 SGDLS and CDR2 YYNGEE. The CDR3 DNA follows: TGTGCCAGCAGCGGTTCTACTCGGGAGTTTATGAACGAGCAGTACTTC. This encodes CASSGSTREFMNEQYF.

The V call is TRBV9, the J call TRBJ2-2; 8 bases map to TRBD1. This CDR3 is 16 amino acids long. The V gene's germline CDR1 is SGDLS and CDR2 YYNGEE. Losses at the gene ends were 4 bases for V and 4 bases for J; bases not matched to a gene: 9. CDR3 protein: CASSSRTGLGTGELFF. The CDR3, as DNA: TGTGCCAGCAGCTCCCGGACAGGGCTAGGCACCGGGGAGCTGTTTTTT.

This clone was found once. The chain joins TRBV27 to TRBJ2-7; 9 nucleotides match TRBD2. Germline V gene lookup returns CDR1 MNHEY and CDR2 SMNVEV (reference sequence). V trimming: 0 bases; J trimming: 7 bases; junction bases outside the gene matches: 1. The CDR3 extends over 13 amino acids. The CDR3 region is CASSLSSGREQYF. The CDR3 DNA reads TGTGCCAGCAGTTTATCCAGCGGGAGGGAGCAGTACTTC.

This clone was picked up one time. The rearrangement uses TRBV15 and TRBJ2-3; TRBD2 matches at 10 bases. The CDR3 contains 16 residues. CDR1 is LNHNV, CDR2 YYDKDF, per germline (reference sequence). With V trimmed by 2 bases and J by 4 bases, 6 bases remained unmatched. Here the CDR3 reads CATSRISAGGADTQYF. In DNA, the CDR3 is TGTGCCACCAGCAGAATTTCAGCGGGGGGGGCAGATACGCAGTATTTT.

The CDR3 nucleotides read TGTGCCAGCAGCATCACGCAGGTTAGCAATCAGCCCCAGCATTTT. Translating it yields CASSITQVSNQPQHF. The chain combines TRBV2 with TRBJ1-5; D unresolved. Trimming took 6 bases from V and 0 from J, leaving 12 bases between them. The CDR3 runs 15 residues. Germline V gene data show CDR1 as SNHLY and CDR2 as FYNNEI.

This CDR3 reads CASSETGRNIQYF. The DNA for the CDR3 is TGCGCCAGCAGTGAGACAGGACGAAACATTCAGTACTTC. The V gene is TRBV10-2, the J gene TRBJ2-4, with D perhaps matching TRBD1 (5 bases). The CDR3 length is 13 residues. Deletions cut 2 bases from V and 6 bases from J, with 8 bases between. Germline loops: CDR1 WSHSY, CDR2 SAAADI.

This rearrangement joins TRBV6-6 to TRBJ2-7, with 7 nucleotides matching TRBD1. The trim removed 6 bases at V and 3 bases at J, leaving 14 bases unmatched. CDR1 is MNHNY and CDR2 is SVGAGI in the germline V gene (reference sequence). The CDR3 runs to 16 residues. The CDR3 DNA reads TGTGCCAGCAGGCCTAAACCGGGACAGAGGGACTACGAGCAGTACTTC. Its translation: CASRPKPGQRDYEQYF.

The chain joins TRBV7-3 to TRBJ1-1; D not resolved. The CDR3 extends over 13 amino acids. The V gene's germline CDR1 is SGHTA and CDR2 FQGTGA. V lost 2 bases and J lost 3, with 7 bases in between. The CDR3 sequence: CASSLRRDTEAFF. The CDR3 coding sequence is TGTGCCAGCAGCTTACGCCGGGACACTGAAGCTTTCTTT.

CDR3 bases: TGCGCCAGCAGCCTAAAAGAGACCCAGTACTTC. Amino acid sequence: CASSLKETQYF. The chain combines TRBV5-1 with TRBJ2-5; D gene unclear. The CDR3 runs to 11 residues. V shed 4 bases and J shed 3 bases, with 4 bases lying between them. Per the germline V gene, CDR1 is SGHRS and CDR2 is YFSETQ.

V gene TRBV5-1 combines with J gene TRBJ2-3, with TRBD2 matching over 7 bases. The ends lost 0 bases at V and 2 bases at J; junction bases unmatched: 3. The CDR3 spans 15 residues. CDR1 and CDR2 (germline): SGHRS, YFSETQ. CDR3 DNA sequence: TGCGCCAGCAGCTTGGAGCGGGGCCTCACAGATACGCAGTATTTT. This translates into CASSLERGLTDTQYF. Complete variable domain (other parts from reference TRBV5-1 and TRBJ2-3): KAGVTQTPRYLIKTRGQQVTLSCSPISGHRSVSWYQQTPGQGLQFLFEYFSETQRNKGNFPGRFSGRQFSNSRSEMNVSTLELGDSALYLCASSLERGLTDTQYFGPGTRLTVL.

Written as DNA, the CDR3 is TGTGCCAGCAGTGAGCGGACCGGGAGGATGAACACTGAAGCTTTCTTT. Its protein product is CASSERTGRMNTEAFF. V usage is TRBV6-1 and J usage is TRBJ1-1, with no clear D. This CDR3 is built from 16 residues. The germline gives CDR1 MNHNS, CDR2 SASEGT. V was trimmed by 3 bases and J by 0 bases, leaving 14 bases between them.

This clone was seen just once. J is TRBJ1-2 and V is TRBV7-8, with 7 bases aligning to TRBD1. The CDR3 is 18 amino acids. J lost 4 bases, V lost 2 bases, and 16 bases had no gene match. Germline assignment: CDR1 SGHVS and CDR2 FQNEAQ. CDR3 in DNA: TGTGCCAGCAGCTTATCCCTCGCAGGGAGACAGGGACCCTATGGCTACACCTTC. Its protein is CASSLSLAGRQGPYGYTF.

The chain combines TRBV7-6 with TRBJ1-2, with a possible D match to TRBD1 (6 bases). CDR3 length: 15 residues. Trimming shortened V by 1 base and J by 6 bases, and 15 bases separated the two germline ends. In germline, CDR1 is SGHVS, CDR2 FNYEAQ. CDR3 region: CASSLVPGGADGYTF. The CDR3 DNA follows: TGTGCCAGCAGCTTAGTTCCGGGGGGGGCCGATGGCTACACCTTC.

In its sample, this clone was seen once. The rearrangement links TRBV5-3 to TRBJ2-7; the D gene is possibly TRBD1 (6 bases). TRBV5-3 is labeled an ORF, and its function is uncertain. Trimming removed 2 bases from V and 1 base from J, with 7 bases in between. This CDR3 is built from 13 residues. CDR3 sequence reads: CARSLRGSYEQYF. DNA for the CDR3: TGTGCCAGAAGCTTAAGGGGGTCCTACGAGCAGTACTTC.

This chain connects TRBV19 to TRBJ2-1; maybe TRBD1 (6 bases). V shed 8 bases and J shed 10 bases, with 18 bases lying between them. The length of the CDR3 is 13 residues. CDR1 and CDR2 from the germline V gene are LNHDA and SQIVND (reference sequence). CDR3 region: CASATRVTGEQFF. In DNA, the CDR3 is TGTGCCAGTGCAACCCGGGTCACAGGGGAGCAGTTCTTC.

The chain carries TRBV6-5 and TRBJ2-7; weak D call: TRBD2 (6 bases). Trimming removed 2 bases from V and 3 bases from J, with 17 bases in between. The CDR3 is made up of 16 amino acids. Germline CDR1 reads MNHEY; CDR2 reads SVGAGI. CDR3 sequence: CASSYKSFGGHYEQYF. In DNA, the CDR3 is TGTGCCAGCAGTTACAAGAGCTTTGGAGGGCACTACGAGCAGTACTTC.

The CDR3 is CASTPAQGGRTEAFF. The CDR3 DNA reads as TGTGCCAGCACCCCGGCCCAGGGAGGGCGAACTGAAGCTTTCTTT. The chain is built from TRBV7-8 and TRBJ1-1, with a weak D call TRBD1 (5 bases). The V and J ends lost 7 bases and 5 bases respectively, with 20 bases between them. The germline V gene has CDR1 SGHVS and CDR2 FQNEAQ. The CDR3 is made up of 15 amino acids. Full variable domain (rest looked up from reference TRBV7-8 and TRBJ1-1): GAGVSQSPRYKVAKRGQDVALRCDPISGHVSLFWYQQALGQGPEFLTYFQNEAQLDKSGLPSDRFFAERPEGSVSTLKIQRTQQEDSAVYLCASTPAQGGRTEAFFGQGTRLTVV.

The rearrangement uses TRBV5-6 and TRBJ2-3; 7 positions match TRBD2. V lost 0 bases and J lost 1; bases outside the gene matches: 8. From germline, CDR1 is SGHDT and CDR2 YYEEEE. The CDR3 length is 17 residues. The CDR3 is CASSLALTSSGTDTQYF. The DNA for the CDR3 is TGTGCCAGCAGCTTGGCCTTGACTAGCTCAGGCACAGATACGCAGTATTTT.

The chain links TRBV7-9 to TRBJ2-5; 7 nucleotides agree with TRBD2. This CDR3 comprises 14 residues. CDR1 and CDR2 from the germline V gene are SEHNR and FQNEAQ (reference sequence). V dropped 1 base and J dropped 3; count of bases not matched to a gene: 2. The DNA of the CDR3 is TGTGCCAGCAGCTTAGTGCTAGCGGAAGAGACCCAGTACTTC. This encodes CASSLVLAEETQYF.

J is TRBJ1-2 and V is TRBV9, with 10 bases fitting TRBD1. This CDR3 comprises 15 residues. CDR1 is SGDLS, CDR2 YYNGEE, per germline. V shed 0 bases and J 5 bases; nucleotides not matched to a gene: 4. The CDR3: CASSVETGGGYGYTF. The CDR3, as DNA: TGTGCCAGCAGCGTAGAGACAGGGGGCGGTTATGGCTACACCTTC.

The chain has TRBV27 and TRBJ1-1; no clear D gene. Germline V CDR1 and CDR2: MNHEY, SMNVEV (reference sequence). The CDR3 is made up of 15 amino acids. V shed 3 bases and J shed 5 bases, with 16 bases lying between them. The CDR3 is CASSFLAGLGTEAFF. The CDR3 coding sequence is TGTGCCAGCAGTTTTTTAGCGGGCTTGGGGACTGAAGCTTTCTTT.

The chain couples TRBV28 to TRBJ1-2; TRBD1 might be the D (6 bases). The CDR3 is 13 amino acids. V lost 2 bases and J lost 8, with 12 bases in between. Germline CDR1 MDHEN, CDR2 SYDVKM. The CDR3 nucleotides read TGTGCCAGCAGTTTACAACAGGGTCCGGGCTACACCTTC. This codes for CASSLQQGPGYTF.